The source of this TCR beta chain is a study of blood T cell repertoires in COVID-19. Some clones are missing from TCRdb's copy, which holds only in-frame ones; the method was immunoSEQ multiplex PCR. The sample records around 72,000 clones, over 65% being singletons. The CDR3 covers 11 residues. Per germline, CDR1 SNHLY and CDR2 FYNNEI. Trimming removed 9 bases at V and 4 bases at J, with 9 bases between. This sequence originates from a woman aged 80 or over with acute or convalescent COVID-19. Sequenced material: peripheral blood. The chain employs TRBV2 and TRBJ1-2, with D unclear. CDR3 sequence: CARQPGYGYTF. CDR3 in DNA: TGTGCCAGACAGCCAGGCTATGGCTACACCTTC.